The 31 T cell receptor beta chains below all came from one sample that was sequenced in a study of cytomegalovirus exposure and HLA in healthy donors. Vbeta (60) and Jbeta (13) primers were used in the PCR. Generated by immunoSEQ multiplex PCR, the TCRdb table keeps only in-frame clones and is missing some. The sample records about 180,000 clones, 82% being singletons. The sample taken for sequencing was PBMCs. These receptors all stem from a man between 40 and 49 years old in good health and CMV-seronegative.

This clone was recorded once. This chain connects TRBV28 to TRBJ1-5, with TRBD1 matching 10 bases. With 6 bases clipped from V and 1 base from J, the junction kept 6 bases outside the gene matches. The CDR3 length is 16 residues. Germline V gene lookup returns CDR1 MDHEN and CDR2 SYDVKM. Here the CDR3 DNA reads TGTGCCAGCAGGTCCGGGACAGGGGTAAGCAATCAGCCCCAGCATTTT. As protein: CASRSGTGVSNQPQHF.

This clone was found a few times. The rearrangement joins TRBV2 to TRBJ2-7; 7 positions match TRBD2. The germline V gene has CDR1 SNHLY and CDR2 FYNNEI. The J segment lost 12 bases and the V segment lost 7 bases, leaving 15 bases of the junction unmatched. The CDR3 has 13 residues. The CDR3 nucleotides are TGTGCCAGCAAGGAGAATAGCGGGCCAAGAGGGTACTTC. Encoded protein: CASKENSGPRGYF.

The genes are TRBV28 and TRBJ1-2; 7 nucleotides line up with TRBD1. CDR3 length equals 13 residues. V lost 5 bases, J lost 6 bases, and 6 bases stayed unmatched. Germline V lookup: CDR1 MDHEN, CDR2 SYDVKM. The CDR3 coding sequence is TGTGCCAGCAGTCCCGGGACAGTAAATGGCTACACCTTC. It translates to CASSPGTVNGYTF.

The rearrangement joins TRBV19 to TRBJ1-2, with TRBD1 matching over 7 bases. This CDR3 comprises 14 residues. Trimming took 3 bases from V and 7 from J; bases not matched to a gene: 8. CDR1 is LNHDA and CDR2 is SQIVND in the germline V gene (reference sequence). CDR3 in amino acids: CASSIRQGRGGYTF. CDR3 DNA: TGTGCCAGTAGTATCCGACAGGGAAGAGGTGGCTACACCTTC.

This chain joins TRBV28 and TRBJ2-4; possible D gene TRBD2, 5 bases. Germline loops: CDR1 MDHEN, CDR2 SYDVKM. V shed 2 bases and J shed 3 bases, with 17 bases lying between them. The CDR3 has 17 amino acids. Here the CDR3 DNA reads TGTGCCAGCAGTTTAGGGCGACGAATCGGAGGCAAAAACATTCAGTACTTC. Protein: CASSLGRRIGGKNIQYF.

The chain carries TRBV19 and TRBJ2-1, with TRBD2 matching 8 bases. Germline CDR1 is LNHDA and CDR2 is SQIVND (reference sequence). The CDR3 totals 14 residues. With 2 bases clipped from V and 6 bases from J, the junction kept 3 bases outside the gene matches. CDR3 bases: TGTGCCAGTAGTATACGGCGGGGGGCCAATGAGCAGTTCTTC. Protein: CASSIRRGANEQFF.

The rearrangement joins TRBV7-3 to TRBJ2-1; 10 nucleotides line up with TRBD2. CDR1 is SGHTA and CDR2 is FQGTGA in the germline V gene. V was clipped by 0 bases and J by 7 bases; unmatched bases: 6. This CDR3 comprises 16 residues. Here the CDR3 DNA reads TGTGCCAGCAGCTTAACTGGAGCGGGGGGGGGTAATGAGCAGTTCTTC. Its translation: CASSLTGAGGGNEQFF.

V is TRBV7-2 and J is TRBJ1-1; 9 bases match TRBD1. CDR1 is SGHTA, CDR2 FQGNSA, per germline. The J segment lost 2 bases and the V segment lost 3 bases, leaving 4 bases of the junction unmatched. The CDR3 consists of 15 residues. The CDR3 sequence: CASSFTGGGNTEAFF. The CDR3 DNA is TGTGCCAGCAGCTTCACAGGGGGCGGAAACACTGAAGCTTTCTTT.

CDR3 DNA: TGTGCCAGCAGCTTAGCGGGGGCGTTACGAGAGACCCAGTACTTC. This encodes CASSLAGALRETQYF. The chain uses TRBV7-9 and TRBJ2-5; D is possibly TRBD1 (6 bases). From germline, CDR1 is SEHNR and CDR2 FQNEAQ (reference sequence). The CDR3 totals 15 residues. V dropped 0 bases and J dropped 4 bases, with 12 bases sitting between them.

The chain is built from TRBV5-1 and TRBJ1-2; D is perhaps TRBD1 (6 bases). V was pared by 4 bases and J by 4 bases, with 14 bases between. CDR3 length: 14 residues. CDR1 and CDR2 from the germline V gene are SGHRS and YFSETQ. The CDR3 spells CASSLPGQFYGYTF. DNA for the CDR3: TGCGCCAGCAGCCTACCCGGACAGTTCTATGGCTACACCTTC. Variable domain in full (rest from reference TRBV5-1 and TRBJ1-2): KAGVTQTPRYLIKTRGQQVTLSCSPISGHRSVSWYQQTPGQGLQFLFEYFSETQRNKGNFPGRFSGRQFSNSRSEMNVSTLELGDSALYLCASSLPGQFYGYTFGSGTRLTVV.

V gene TRBV4-1 combines with J gene TRBJ1-1, with 7 nucleotides matching TRBD1. J gave up 1 base and V 3 bases, and 8 bases lay outside the gene matches. This CDR3 has 16 amino acids. Germline V gene lookup returns CDR1 MGHRA and CDR2 YSYEKL. The CDR3 nucleotides read TGCGCCAGCAGCCAGACAGGGAGGTCACCGAACACTGAAGCTTTCTTT. Residues: CASSQTGRSPNTEAFF.

J is TRBJ1-1 and V is TRBV7-8; D gene unclear. With 5 bases removed from V and 4 bases from J, the gap between germline ends came to 20 bases. The CDR3 has 16 amino acids. Germline V gene lookup returns CDR1 SGHVS and CDR2 FQNEAQ. CDR3 residues: CASSLRVPELGTEAFF. In nucleotides, the CDR3 is TGTGCCAGCAGCCTACGGGTTCCCGAGTTGGGCACTGAAGCTTTCTTT.

A note on this clone: This sample also contains other DNA sequences that code for the same CDR3. The chain carries TRBV9 and TRBJ2-3, with D unresolved. Per germline, CDR1 SGDLS and CDR2 YYNGEE. V was pared by 3 bases and J by 0 bases, with 8 bases between. The CDR3 totals 14 residues. The CDR3 coding sequence is TGTGCCAGCAGCGCCTCCGGGAGCACAGATACGCAGTATTTT. It translates to CASSASGSTDTQYF.

This clone showed up just once. V is TRBV19 and J is TRBJ2-5, with D perhaps TRBD1 (6 bases). CDR1 is LNHDA, CDR2 SQIVND, per germline (reference sequence). V gave up 3 bases and J gave up 5 bases, with 16 bases separating them. CDR3 length: 15 amino acids. The CDR3 bases are TGTGCCAGTAGTATCGAGGGCACAGGGTACGAGACCCAGTACTTC. Its protein product is CASSIEGTGYETQYF.

The rearrangement joins TRBV6-6 to TRBJ1-1; 7 bases agree with TRBD1. With V trimmed by 5 bases and J by 10 bases, 4 bases remained unmatched. The CDR3 consists of 11 residues. Germline loops: CDR1 MNHNY, CDR2 SVGAGI (reference sequence). Here the CDR3 reads CASSPGQRAFF. The CDR3 nucleotides read TGTGCCAGCAGTCCGGGACAGAGAGCTTTCTTT.

V gene TRBV6-6 combines with J gene TRBJ2-1; 10 bases align to TRBD2. Germline CDR1 and CDR2: MNHNY and SVGAGI (reference sequence). V gave up 2 bases and J gave up 4 bases; unmatched junction bases: 5. The CDR3 is 16 amino acids. CDR3 amino acids: CASSYERTSGYNEQFF. The CDR3 DNA reads as TGTGCCAGCAGTTACGAACGGACTAGCGGTTACAATGAGCAGTTCTTC.

The chain combines TRBV19 with TRBJ1-2; 7 bases agree with TRBD1. The CDR3 consists of 18 residues. The V and J ends lost 7 bases and 5 bases, in that order; junction bases with no gene match: 22. Germline CDR1 LNHDA, CDR2 SQIVND (reference sequence). The chain's CDR3 is CASTPRYRDSGVLYGYTF. In nucleotides, the CDR3 is TGTGCCAGTACCCCCCGTTACCGGGACAGCGGTGTTCTTTATGGCTACACCTTC.

V and J are TRBV9 and TRBJ1-3, with D uncertain. The germline CDR1 and CDR2 sequences are SGDLS and YYNGEE. This CDR3 spans 16 amino acids. V gave up 0 bases and J gave up 0 bases, with 10 bases separating them. CDR3 loop: CASSVDFVSSGNTIYF. For the CDR3, the DNA is TGTGCCAGCAGCGTAGATTTTGTGAGCTCTGGAAACACCATATATTTT.

This clone has a single count. This chain links TRBV19 with TRBJ1-1; 9 bases map to TRBD1. Per the germline V gene, CDR1 is LNHDA and CDR2 is SQIVND (reference sequence). The CDR3 totals 14 residues. V shed 3 bases, J shed 4 bases, and the junction held 3 bases outside the gene matches. For the CDR3, the DNA is TGTGCCAGTAGTATTACAGGGGGCGTCACTGAAGCTTTCTTT. Protein sequence: CASSITGGVTEAFF. Using reference TRBV19 and TRBJ1-1 for the parts outside the CDR3, the full variable domain is DGGITQSPKYLFRKEGQNVTLSCEQNLNHDAMYWYRQDPGQGLRLIYYSQIVNDFQKGDIAEGYSVSREKKESFPLTVTSAQKNPTAFYLCASSITGGVTEAFFGQGTRLTVV.

The V and J genes are TRBV15 and TRBJ1-1; 7 bases match TRBD1. After removal of 0 bases from V and 9 bases from J, the junction contained 10 bases not matched to a gene. The CDR3 spans 15 residues. Germline V gene sequence: CDR1 LNHNV, CDR2 YYDKDF (reference sequence). Written as DNA, the CDR3 is TGTGCCACCAGCAGAGAGGGGGGCACAGGGGTTAAAGCTTTCTTT. It codes for CATSREGGTGVKAFF.

The chain employs TRBV19 and TRBJ1-2; D call uncertain. There are 14 residues in the CDR3. Germline V CDR1 and CDR2: LNHDA, SQIVND (reference sequence). Trimming left V 1 base short and J 4 bases short, with 10 bases between. This CDR3 is CASSIGAIAYGYTF. In DNA form, the CDR3 reads TGTGCCAGTAGTATAGGAGCAATCGCCTATGGCTACACCTTC.

The chain is built from TRBV29-1 and TRBJ2-2; D remains unclear. The CDR3 contains 15 residues. V dropped 1 base and J dropped 4 bases, with 13 bases sitting between them. Looked up from germline, CDR1 is SQVTM and CDR2 is ANQGSEA. DNA of the CDR3: TGCAGCGTTGAAGGAGTAGACAAACTCACCGGGGAGCTGTTTTTT. Encoded protein: CSVEGVDKLTGELFF.

The rearrangement uses TRBV27 and TRBJ1-2, with 10 positions matching TRBD1. CDR3 length: 15 amino acids. The V and J ends lost 4 bases and 2 bases, in that order; junction bases with no gene match: 4. The germline CDR1 and CDR2 sequences are MNHEY and SMNVEV (reference sequence). The CDR3 spells CASSSPGQGNYGYTF. CDR3 coding DNA: TGTGCCAGCAGTTCACCGGGACAGGGGAACTATGGCTACACCTTC.

This chain joins TRBV1 and TRBJ2-3; the table's D gene call, TRBD2, was not cross checked with the DNA. TRBV1 is marked as a pseudogene. The CDR3 is made up of 16 amino acids. The CDR3 loop is CTSSQVSGGGTDTQYF. DNA of the CDR3: TGCACCAGCAGCCAGGTGAGCGGGGGGGGCACAGATACGCAGTATTTT.

The CDR3 DNA reads TGTGCCAGCAGCTTGGGGGCGGCCGGGGGGCCCCAGCATTTT. The encoded protein is CASSLGAAGGPQHF. The chain couples TRBV5-6 to TRBJ1-5, with D possibly matching TRBD1 (5 bases). The CDR3 loop spans 14 amino acids. Trimming removed 0 bases at V and 9 bases at J, with 13 bases between. Germline CDR1 and CDR2: SGHDT and YYEEEE. The whole variable domain, remainder taken from reference TRBV5-6 and TRBJ1-5, is DAGVTQSPTHLIKTRGQQVTLRCSPKSGHDTVSWYQQALGQGPQFIFQYYEEEERQRGNFPDRFSGHQFPNYSSELNVNALLLGDSALYLCASSLGAAGGPQHFGDGTRLSIL.

The V call is TRBV5-4, the J call TRBJ2-5, with 8 bases lining up with TRBD1. Trimming took 4 bases from V and 3 from J; bases not matched to a gene: 5. The CDR3 totals 14 residues. Per the germline V gene, CDR1 is SGHNT and CDR2 is YYREEE (reference sequence). Here the CDR3 reads CASSPIQGEETQYF. As DNA, the CDR3 is TGTGCCAGCAGCCCTATACAGGGGGAAGAGACCCAGTACTTC. Full variable domain (remainder filled in from reference TRBV5-4 and TRBJ2-5): ETGVTQSPTHLIKTRGQQVTLRCSSQSGHNTVSWYQQALGQGPQFIFQYYREEENGRGNFPPRFSGLQFPNYSSELNVNALELDDSALYLCASSPIQGEETQYFGPGTRLLVL.

The V and J genes are TRBV6-4 and TRBJ1-1, with 9 nucleotides matching TRBD1. V lost 7 bases, J lost 1 base, and 13 bases stayed unmatched. This CDR3 is 17 amino acids long. Germline loops: CDR1 MRHNA, CDR2 SNTAGT. The DNA for the CDR3 is TGTGCCAGCACTCGGACAGGGGAGGAAGGGCGGAACACTGAAGCTTTCTTT. It encodes CASTRTGEEGRNTEAFF.

The J gene is TRBJ1-2, the V gene TRBV7-9; D not certain. V shed 5 bases and J shed 0 bases, with 7 bases lying between them. CDR1 SEHNR and CDR2 FQNEAQ come from the germline V gene (reference sequence). The CDR3 runs 13 residues. The CDR3 loop is CASSPYTNYGYTF. CDR3 nucleotide sequence: TGTGCCAGCAGCCCGTATACTAACTATGGCTACACCTTC. Supplemented by reference TRBV7-9 and TRBJ1-2, the full variable domain reads DTGVSQNPRHKITKRGQNVTFRCDPISEHNRLYWYRQTLGQGPEFLTYFQNEAQLEKSRLLSDRFSAERPKGSFSTLEIQRTEQGDSAMYLCASSPYTNYGYTFGSGTRLTVV.

This chain uses TRBV19 with TRBJ1-1; D unclear. The CDR3 totals 15 residues. Looked up from germline, CDR1 is LNHDA and CDR2 is SQIVND (reference sequence). Trimming shortened V by 5 bases and J by 0 bases, and 13 bases separated the two germline ends. Written as DNA, the CDR3 is TGTGCCAGTAGTCCCCAGGAAGCCATGAACACTGAAGCTTTCTTT. Translating gives CASSPQEAMNTEAFF.

The chain uses TRBV5-1 and TRBJ1-1; D remains unclear. The CDR3 contains 15 residues. Trimming took off 2 bases at V and 1 base at J, with 12 bases between the two ends. CDR1 and CDR2 (germline): SGHRS, YFSETQ. The CDR3 region is CASSFTTQANTEAFF. The CDR3 DNA reads TGCGCCAGCAGCTTCACGACACAAGCGAACACTGAAGCTTTCTTT.

The V call is TRBV11-2, the J call TRBJ2-3, with TRBD2 matching over 13 bases. CDR3 length: 17 amino acids. Germline V CDR1 and CDR2: SGHAT, FQNNGV. The V and J ends lost 2 bases and 6 bases, in that order; junction bases with no gene match: 8. CDR3 nucleotides: TGTGCCAGCAGCTTATTTTCCGGGACTAGCGGGACTGATACGCAGTATTTT. Translated: CASSLFSGTSGTDTQYF.